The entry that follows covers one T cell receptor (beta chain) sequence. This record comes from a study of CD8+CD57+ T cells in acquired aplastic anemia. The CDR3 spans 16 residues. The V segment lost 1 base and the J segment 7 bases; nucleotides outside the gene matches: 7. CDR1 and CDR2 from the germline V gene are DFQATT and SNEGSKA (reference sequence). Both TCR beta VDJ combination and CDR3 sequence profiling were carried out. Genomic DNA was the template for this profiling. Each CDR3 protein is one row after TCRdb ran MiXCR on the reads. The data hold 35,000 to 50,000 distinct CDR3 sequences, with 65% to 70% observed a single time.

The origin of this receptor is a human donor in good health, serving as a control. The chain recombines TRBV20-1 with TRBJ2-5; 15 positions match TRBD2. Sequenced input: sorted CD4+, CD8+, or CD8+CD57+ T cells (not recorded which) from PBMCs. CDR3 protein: CSARGGLAGGKATQYF. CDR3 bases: TGCAGTGCTAGAGGGGGACTAGCGGGGGGTAAGGCGACCCAGTACTTC.